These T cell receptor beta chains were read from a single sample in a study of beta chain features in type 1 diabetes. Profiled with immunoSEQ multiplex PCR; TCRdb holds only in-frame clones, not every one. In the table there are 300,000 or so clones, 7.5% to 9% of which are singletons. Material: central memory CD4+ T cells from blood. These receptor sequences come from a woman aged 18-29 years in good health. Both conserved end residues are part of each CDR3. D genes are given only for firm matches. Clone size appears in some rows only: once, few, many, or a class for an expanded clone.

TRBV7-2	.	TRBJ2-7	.	CASSLVTGSYYEQYF	TGTGCCAGCAGCTTAGTTACGGGATCATACTACGAGCAGTACTTC
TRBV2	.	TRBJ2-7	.	CASSSGQPYEQYF	TGTGCCAGCAGTTCAGGACAGCCCTACGAGCAGTACTTC
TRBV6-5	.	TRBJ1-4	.	CASRSNRFNEKLFF	TGTGCCAGCAGGTCCAACAGGTTTAATGAAAAACTGTTTTTT
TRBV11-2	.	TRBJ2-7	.	CASSLAGTREQYF	TGTGCCAGCAGCTTAGCCGGGACGAGGGAGCAGTACTTC
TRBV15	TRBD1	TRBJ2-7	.	CATSRDSYGQGLYF	TGTGCCACCAGCAGAGATTCTTATGGACAGGGACTGTACTTC
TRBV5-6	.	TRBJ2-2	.	CASSVTELRNTGELFF	TGTGCCAGCAGCGTGACTGAGTTGAGGAACACCGGGGAGCTGTTTTTT
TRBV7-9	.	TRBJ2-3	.	CASSLVAPGTDTQYF	TGTGCCAGCAGCTTAGTGGCCCCAGGGACAGATACGCAGTATTTT
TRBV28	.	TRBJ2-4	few	CASSLGLENIQYF	TGTGCCAGCAGTTTAGGACTTGAAAACATTCAGTACTTC
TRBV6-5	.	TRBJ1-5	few	CASSYSVMGNQPQHF	TGTGCCAGCAGTTACTCGGTTATGGGGAATCAGCCCCAGCATTTT
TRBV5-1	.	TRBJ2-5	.	CASSLAGQLAETQYF	TGCGCCAGCAGCTTGGCCGGACAGTTAGCAGAGACCCAGTACTTC
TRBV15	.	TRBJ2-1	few	CATSRAFGRRSSYNEQFF	TGTGCCACCAGCAGAGCCTTTGGAAGAAGGAGCTCCTACAATGAGCAGTTCTTC
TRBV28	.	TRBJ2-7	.	CASSSRLRVSYEQYF	TGTGCCAGCAGTTCACGGCTCCGGGTCAGCTACGAGCAGTACTTC
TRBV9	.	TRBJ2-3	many	CASSVTTSRADTQYF	TGTGCCAGCAGCGTTACAACCTCAAGGGCGGATACGCAGTATTTT
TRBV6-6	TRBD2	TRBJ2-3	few	CASRASSGIGTDTQYF	TGTGCCAGCAGAGCCAGCAGCGGGATAGGGACAGATACGCAGTATTTT
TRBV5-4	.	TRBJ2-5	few	CASGGSQETQYF	TGTGCCAGCGGGGGATCGCAAGAGACCCAGTACTTC
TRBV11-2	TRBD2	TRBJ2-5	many	CASSSDLSGSGETQYF	TGTGCCAGCAGCTCTGACCTTAGCGGGAGTGGGGAGACCCAGTACTTC
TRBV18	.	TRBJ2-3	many	CASSAGATEADTQYF	TGTGCCAGCTCAGCGGGCGCGACAGAGGCAGATACGCAGTATTTT
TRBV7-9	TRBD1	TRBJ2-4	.	CASSLTGESQNIQYF	TGTGCCAGCAGCTTAACAGGGGAGAGCCAAAACATTCAGTACTTC
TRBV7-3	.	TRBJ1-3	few	CASSFSPLGGRPGNTIYF	TGTGCCAGCAGCTTCTCTCCCCTGGGCGGCCGTCCTGGAAACACCATATATTTT
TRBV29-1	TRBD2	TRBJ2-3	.	CSAVPGLAGGDTQYF	TGCAGCGCTGTTCCGGGACTAGCGGGAGGAGATACGCAGTATTTT
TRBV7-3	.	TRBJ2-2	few	CASSFFDGELFF	TGTGCCAGCAGCTTTTTTGACGGGGAGCTGTTTTTT
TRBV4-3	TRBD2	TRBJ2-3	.	CASSQSGSADTQYF	TGCGCCAGCAGCCAAAGCGGGAGTGCAGATACGCAGTATTTT
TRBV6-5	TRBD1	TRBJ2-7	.	CASSYRDRGYEQYF	TGTGCCAGCAGTTATCGGGACAGGGGTTACGAGCAGTACTTC
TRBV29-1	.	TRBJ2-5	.	CSVEVPGVETQYF	TGCAGCGTTGAAGTACCAGGGGTTGAGACCCAGTACTTC